The 25 T cell receptor beta chains below were found in one sample sequenced in a study of control samples from healthy donors and cancer patients. TCRdb's table, derived via immunoSEQ multiplex PCR, lists solely in-frame clones and lacks some. Of approximately 83,000 clones listed, just over 90% are singletons. The material sequenced was blood. Source of these receptors: a woman aged 25 to 39 in good health.

This clone was observed a handful of times. CDR3 DNA sequence: TGTGCCAGTAACAGTAGGGGCGGGGAGCTGTTTTTT. It codes for CASNSRGGELFF. The V gene is TRBV19, the J gene TRBJ2-2; D perhaps matches TRBD1 (5 bases). From germline, CDR1 is LNHDA and CDR2 SQIVND (reference sequence). Trimming shortened V by 7 bases and J by 7 bases, and 10 bases separated the two germline ends. This CDR3 spans 12 amino acids.

The chain combines TRBV5-5 with TRBJ1-2; no reliable D call. This CDR3 contains 15 residues. The germline CDR1 and CDR2 sequences are SGHKS and YYEKEE (reference sequence). The V gene lost 0 bases and the J gene lost 2 bases, with 11 bases spanning the gap. CDR3 residues: CASSLDGPANYGYTF. The CDR3 DNA reads as TGTGCCAGCAGCTTGGACGGTCCGGCAAACTATGGCTACACCTTC.

The rearrangement links TRBV18 to TRBJ1-1; D gene unclear. The germline V gene encodes CDR1 KGHSH and CDR2 LQKENI. The CDR3 is 13 amino acids. The V gene lost 0 bases and the J gene lost 4 bases, with 6 bases spanning the gap. CDR3 sequence (DNA): TGTGCCAGCTCACCACCGTTCAGCACTGAAGCTTTCTTT. Residues: CASSPPFSTEAFF.

CDR3: CASSLFGKDTQYF. As DNA, the CDR3 is TGTGCCAGCAGCTTATTTGGGAAGGATACGCAGTATTTT. V gene TRBV7-3 combines with J gene TRBJ2-3; no firm D call. CDR3 length: 13 residues. V dropped 2 bases and J dropped 6 bases, with 9 bases sitting between them. Germline values: CDR1 SGHTA, CDR2 FQGTGA.

The CDR3 region has the DNA TGCGCCAGCAGCTTGGCGGGACAGAGCTATGGCTACACCTTC. Amino acid sequence: CASSLAGQSYGYTF. V gene TRBV5-1 combines with J gene TRBJ1-2; 7 positions match TRBD1. Germline lookup yields CDR1 SGHRS and CDR2 YFSETQ. The CDR3 consists of 14 residues. V was pared by 0 bases and J by 4 bases, with 3 bases of the junction left unmatched.

This chain uses TRBV2 with TRBJ2-5; D is perhaps TRBD2 (6 bases). Trimming pared 6 bases from V and 1 base from J, leaving 9 bases between. Germline values: CDR1 SNHLY, CDR2 FYNNEI. This CDR3 is 13 amino acids long. The CDR3 loop reads CASSGDFQETQYF. CDR3 coding DNA: TGTGCCAGCAGCGGGGACTTCCAAGAGACCCAGTACTTC.

The chain employs TRBV9 and TRBJ2-6, with TRBD1 matching over 10 bases. J gave up 1 base and V 4 bases, and 8 bases lay outside the gene matches. Germline CDR1 SGDLS, CDR2 YYNGEE. The CDR3 is 18 residues long. The chain's CDR3 is CASSQGDRGDSGANVLTF. In DNA, the CDR3 is TGTGCCAGCAGCCAGGGGGACAGGGGAGATTCTGGGGCCAACGTCCTGACTTTC. Supplemented by reference TRBV9 and TRBJ2-6, the full variable domain reads DSGVTQTPKHLITATGQRVTLRCSPRSGDLSVYWYQQSLDQGLQFLIQYYNGEERAKGNILERFSAQQFPDLHSELNLSSLELGDSALYFCASSQGDRGDSGANVLTFGAGSRLTVL.

The V call is TRBV5-1, the J call TRBJ2-1; 11 nucleotides align to TRBD2. This CDR3 region has 15 residues. Per germline, CDR1 SGHRS and CDR2 YFSETQ. J was trimmed by 9 bases and V by 4 bases; bases with no gene match: 9. The CDR3 loop reads CASSVSLAGGLEQFF. As DNA, the CDR3 is TGCGCCAGCAGCGTTTCTCTAGCGGGAGGACTTGAGCAGTTCTTC. The entire variable domain, with the rest obtained from reference TRBV5-1 and TRBJ2-1, is as follows: KAGVTQTPRYLIKTRGQQVTLSCSPISGHRSVSWYQQTPGQGLQFLFEYFSETQRNKGNFPGRFSGRQFSNSRSEMNVSTLELGDSALYLCASSVSLAGGLEQFFGPGTRLTVL.

The CDR3 here is CASSALNTGELFF. In nucleotides, the CDR3 is TGTGCCAGCAGCGCCCTGAACACCGGGGAGCTGTTTTTT. The chain couples TRBV7-8 to TRBJ2-2; D is uncertain. Trimming removed 5 bases from V and 1 base from J, with 5 bases in between. CDR3 length: 13 amino acids. CDR1 and CDR2 (germline): SGHVS, FQNEAQ.

The rearrangement links TRBV27 to TRBJ2-2, with 10 bases lining up with TRBD2. V dropped 5 bases and J dropped 3; count of bases not matched to a gene: 12. Germline CDR1 and CDR2: MNHEY and SMNVEV (reference sequence). The CDR3 spans 18 residues. This CDR3 is CASSPSYSGGIYTGELFF. Here the CDR3 DNA reads TGTGCCAGCAGTCCGAGCTATAGCGGGGGGATATACACCGGGGAGCTGTTTTTT.

The chain links TRBV7-2 to TRBJ2-1; 7 bases fit TRBD2. The CDR3 sequence is 13 residues long. Germline V gene sequence: CDR1 SGHTA, CDR2 FQGNSA. J gave up 5 bases and V 3 bases, and 1 base lay outside the gene matches. This CDR3 is CASSFGGNNEQFF. The CDR3, as DNA: TGTGCCAGCAGCTTCGGGGGGAACAATGAGCAGTTCTTC.

This clone was seen only once. V is TRBV11-2 and J is TRBJ1-3; possible D gene TRBD1, 5 bases. The CDR3 contains 15 residues. Germline V gene sequence: CDR1 SGHAT, CDR2 FQNNGV. Between the trimmed V and J ends, which lost 1 base and 0 bases, there was a span of 7 bases. In DNA form, the CDR3 reads TGTGCCAGCAGCTTAGTAGGGGCCTCTGGAAACACCATATATTTT. The encoded protein is CASSLVGASGNTIYF.

This chain connects TRBV11-2 to TRBJ1-1; D is undetermined. This CDR3 contains 13 residues. Germline values: CDR1 SGHAT, CDR2 FQNNGV. The V gene lost 2 bases and the J gene lost 1 base, with 5 bases spanning the gap. This chain's CDR3 is CASSLSQNTEAFF. The CDR3 DNA sequence: TGTGCCAGCAGCTTATCCCAGAACACTGAAGCTTTCTTT. Full variable domain (outside the CDR3, taken from reference TRBV11-2 and TRBJ1-1): EAGVAQSPRYKIIEKRQSVAFWCNPISGHATLYWYQQILGQGPKLLIQFQNNGVVDDSQLPKDRFSAERLKGVDSTLKIQPAKLEDSAVYLCASSLSQNTEAFFGQGTRLTVV.

This sequence joins TRBV18 and TRBJ1-4; 9 bases fit TRBD1. V lost 2 bases to trimming and J lost 8 bases; unmatched junction nucleotides: 12. The CDR3 length is 17 residues. Germline CDR1 and CDR2: KGHSH and LQKENI. DNA for the CDR3: TGTGCCAGCTCACCAAGGACAGGGGTTGGTTCGGGAGAAAAACTGTTTTTT. Translated, it gives CASSPRTGVGSGEKLFF. The full variable domain, completed using reference TRBV18 and TRBJ1-4, is NAGVMQNPRHLVRRRGQEARLRCSPMKGHSHVYWYRQLPEEGLKFMVYLQKENIIDESGMPKERFSAEFPKEGPSILRIQQVVRGDSAAYFCASSPRTGVGSGEKLFFGSGTQLSVL.

The chain employs TRBV5-6 and TRBJ1-2, with TRBD1 as a possible D gene (5 bases). This CDR3 is 14 amino acids long. Trimming pared 3 bases from V and 3 bases from J, leaving 12 bases between. The germline V gene has CDR1 SGHDT and CDR2 YYEEEE. The CDR3 loop reads CASSSSGVYYGYTF. CDR3 DNA sequence: TGTGCCAGCAGCTCATCGGGGGTGTACTATGGCTACACCTTC.

The chain carries TRBV19 and TRBJ1-2; no clear D gene. The length of the CDR3 is 14 residues. Trimming removed 7 bases at V and 1 base at J, with 13 bases between. Germline V CDR1 and CDR2: LNHDA, SQIVND (reference sequence). The CDR3 loop reads CASKADFFNYGYTF. As DNA, the CDR3 is TGTGCCAGTAAGGCAGACTTCTTTAACTATGGCTACACCTTC.

The chain couples TRBV6-4 to TRBJ2-1; D is possibly TRBD1 or TRBD2 (6 bases each). Per the germline V gene, CDR1 is MRHNA and CDR2 is SNTAGT. This CDR3 spans 14 amino acids. The V and J ends lost 8 bases and 7 bases respectively, with 18 bases between them. CDR3 sequence reads: CASSRGPEGNEQFF. As DNA, the CDR3 is TGTGCCAGCTCCCGGGGGCCAGAGGGGAATGAGCAGTTCTTC.

V gene TRBV13 combines with J gene TRBJ1-1; D unclear. The CDR3 runs to 11 residues. Germline-derived CDR1 and CDR2 are PRHDT and FYEKMQ (reference sequence). V was trimmed by 0 bases and J by 8 bases, leaving 4 bases between them. The CDR3 spells CASSLGQEAFF. CDR3 sequence (DNA): TGTGCCAGCAGCTTAGGACAAGAAGCTTTCTTT.

The chain combines TRBV24-1 with TRBJ1-2; 8 nucleotides match TRBD1. The CDR3 covers 14 residues. Germline trimming cut 4 bases from V and 5 bases from J; bases unmatched to any gene: 5. From germline, CDR1 is KGHDR and CDR2 SFDVKD. This CDR3 is CATSELDRDYGYTF. The CDR3, as DNA: TGTGCCACCAGTGAGCTGGACAGGGATTATGGCTACACCTTC.

J is TRBJ1-5 and V is TRBV7-8; D not resolved. V was pared by 7 bases and J by 2 bases, with 18 bases between. Germline CDR1 reads SGHVS; CDR2 reads FQNEAQ. This CDR3 comprises 16 residues. In nucleotides, the CDR3 is TGTGCCAGCACCGCGCTGAGGGTTTATGGCAATCAGCCCCAGCATTTT. Its translation: CASTALRVYGNQPQHF.

This clone occurred once. The gene calls are TRBV7-3 and TRBJ2-5, with 7 bases that match TRBD1. V lost 3 bases and J lost 2; bases outside the gene matches: 3. Germline-derived CDR1 and CDR2 are SGHTA and FQGTGA. CDR3 length: 14 residues. Here the CDR3 DNA reads TGTGCCAGCAGCTTCAGGGGGAATCAAGAGACCCAGTACTTC. Translating gives CASSFRGNQETQYF.

The rearrangement links TRBV5-6 to TRBJ2-2; D is undetermined. Germline-derived CDR1 and CDR2 are SGHDT and YYEEEE. This CDR3 has 11 residues. The V end was cut by 4 bases, the J end by 6 bases, with 4 bases between. Here the CDR3 DNA reads TGTGCCAGCAGCGTCGCCGGGGAGCTGTTTTTT. Translation: CASSVAGELFF.

On this clone: The same CDR3 arises from other DNA sequences in this sample as well. This sequence joins TRBV18 and TRBJ1-2; 8 bases line up with TRBD1. Germline V CDR1 and CDR2: KGHSH, LQKENI. This CDR3 has 12 amino acids. V was clipped by 6 bases and J by 8 bases; unmatched bases: 5. The CDR3 DNA reads as TGTGCCAGCTCCCCGACAGGGGACGGCTACACCTTC. It is translated as CASSPTGDGYTF.

The chain recombines TRBV3-1 (or the pseudogene TRBV3-2) with TRBJ2-5, with a possible D match to TRBD2 (5 bases). Germline V gives CDR1 LGHDT, CDR2 YNNKEL (reference sequence). This CDR3 contains 15 residues. Trimming removed 1 base from V and 7 bases from J, with 16 bases in between. CDR3 protein: CASSQGAYEGGTQYF. The CDR3 DNA is TGTGCCAGCAGCCAAGGCGCCTATGAAGGAGGGACCCAGTACTTC.

This clone showed up just once. V is TRBV6-5 and J is TRBJ2-1, with 8 positions matching TRBD1. The CDR3 runs 13 residues. Germline CDR1 is MNHEY and CDR2 is SVGAGI. V trimming: 3 bases; J trimming: 8 bases; junction bases outside the gene matches: 3. The DNA of the CDR3 is TGTGCCAGCAGTTATTCAGGGGGCTATGAGCAGTTCTTC. Residues: CASSYSGGYEQFF.